The rows below give T cell receptor beta chains drawn from one sample of a study of PD-L1 blockade in urothelial cancer. TCRdb's copy holds only in-frame clones and misses some; the assay was immunoSEQ multiplex PCR. The sample has 55,000 to 80,000 clones, 75% to 90% seen once. This sample comprised PBMCs, obtained around atezolizumab (anti-PD-L1) treatment. These receptors came from a man in his 60s with urothelial cancer. The CDR3 runs from the conserved cysteine through the conserved F or W. D genes are given only for firm matches. For some rows the clone size is stated as once, few or many, or as a class when expanded; others skip it.

>TRBV12-5|.|.|TRBJ1-2
CASGTPAEVNYGYTF
TGTGCTAGTGGGACCCCGGCAGAGGTTAACTATGGCTACACCTTC
>TRBV6-5|.|.|TRBJ1-1
CASSYSTGFEAFF
TGTGCCAGCAGTTACTCGACAGGCTTTGAAGCTTTCTTT
>TRBV18|TRBD1|.|TRBJ1-4
CASSRGRGRDEKLFF
TGTGCCAGCTCGCGGGGCAGGGGGCGCGATGAAAAACTGTTTTTT
>TRBV27|TRBD1|.|TRBJ2-1
CASSSFPKQGAYNEQFF
TGTGCCAGCAGCTCATTTCCGAAACAGGGGGCCTACAATGAGCAGTTCTTC
>TRBV5-1|.|.|TRBJ1-1
CASRGSYRFEAFF
TGCGCCAGCAGAGGCTCCTACAGGTTTGAAGCTTTCTTT
>TRBV5-4|TRBD1|once|TRBJ2-6
CASTRDSSGANVLTF
TGTGCCAGCACACGGGACAGCTCTGGGGCCAACGTCCTGACTTTC
>TRBV5-1|.|.|TRBJ1-3
CASSPGVGSGNTIYF
TGCGCCAGCAGCCCCGGGGTGGGCTCTGGAAACACCATATATTTT
>TRBV5-4|TRBD1|.|TRBJ1-6
CASSFGTGGNSPLHF
TGTGCCAGCAGCTTTGGGACAGGGGGTAATTCACCCCTCCACTTT
>TRBV9|TRBD1|.|TRBJ1-3
CASSVGEGANSGNTIYF
TGTGCCAGCAGCGTAGGCGAGGGGGCCAACTCTGGAAACACCATATATTTT
>TRBV7-2|TRBD2|few|TRBJ2-2
CASSLAFMGVAGGFSGPGELFF
TGTGCCAGCAGCTTAGCCTTCATGGGGGTAGCGGGGGGTTTCTCCGGGCCCGGGGAGCTGTTTTTT
>TRBV28|.|once|TRBJ1-6
CASSLGRGGSSYNSPLHF
TGTGCCAGCAGTTTAGGGCGGGGAGGGAGCTCCTATAATTCACCCCTCCACTTT
>TRBV5-4|TRBD2|.|TRBJ2-3
CASSLPGGLAGRGELDTQYF
TGTGCCAGCAGCTTGCCCGGAGGGCTAGCGGGGCGGGGTGAATTAGATACGCAGTATTTT
>TRBV15|.|.|TRBJ2-4
CATSRDLRQLAKNIQYF
TGTGCCACCAGCAGAGATCTGCGGCAGTTAGCCAAAAACATTCAGTACTTC